What follows are 14 T cell receptor beta chains derived from one specimen sequenced in a study of cytomegalovirus exposure and HLA in healthy donors. PCR used 60 Vbeta primers and 13 Jbeta primers. The repertoire was sequenced with immunoSEQ multiplex PCR; TCRdb's copy has only in-frame clones and lacks some. The sample records 200,000 to 250,000 clones, about 77% being singletons. Sequenced: PBMCs. Receptor source: a woman aged 25 to 39 in good health and CMV-seronegative.

The chain has TRBV28 and TRBJ2-7; D unclear. Trimming cost V 4 bases and J 3 bases, with 7 bases left between them. The CDR3 sequence is 12 residues long. Germline V gene data show CDR1 as MDHEN and CDR2 as SYDVKM. The DNA for the CDR3 is TGTGCCAGCAGTTCTTCCTTCTACGAGCAGTACTTC. Translation: CASSSSFYEQYF.

Remarks on this clone: Germline is not matched at one junction end, which may reflect a read error. The rearrangement joins TRBV7-9 to TRBJ1-2, with D maybe TRBD1 (6 bases). This CDR3 has 12 residues. Per germline, CDR1 SEHNR and CDR2 FQNEAQ (reference sequence). DNA for the CDR3: TGTTCCAGCAGCTTAGGGGGACAAGGCCAGACCTTC. This translates into CSSSLGGQGQTF.

The V and J genes are TRBV2 and TRBJ2-7; 7 nucleotides match TRBD1. J was trimmed by 1 base and V by 9 bases; bases with no gene match: 9. The length of the CDR3 is 14 residues. CDR1 and CDR2 (germline): SNHLY, FYNNEI. CDR3 region: CASTGDRVSYEQYF. CDR3 sequence (DNA): TGTGCCAGTACAGGGGACCGAGTTTCCTACGAGCAGTACTTC. The full variable domain, in which reference TRBV2 and TRBJ2-7 provide the parts outside the CDR3, is EPEVTQTPSHQVTQMGQEVILRCVPISNHLYFYWYRQILGQKVEFLVSFYNNEISEKSEIFDDQFSVERPDGSNFTLKIRSTKLEDSAMYFCASTGDRVSYEQYFGPGTRLTVT.

This clone was counted once. The rearrangement links TRBV6-5 to TRBJ1-1; the D is unclear. Germline CDR1 and CDR2: MNHEY and SVGAGI. The germline V and J ends were trimmed by 5 bases and 0 bases, with 4 bases remaining between them. The CDR3 has 12 amino acids. The CDR3 loop is CASSRVNTEAFF. The CDR3 DNA follows: TGTGCCAGCAGTCGAGTGAACACTGAAGCTTTCTTT.

This chain connects TRBV5-1 to TRBJ1-2; D unclear. Deletions cut 4 bases from V and 1 base from J, with 14 bases between. The CDR3 contains 15 residues. Germline V gene sequence: CDR1 SGHRS, CDR2 YFSETQ. DNA for the CDR3: TGCGCCAGCAGCCTCGGGAGCCCTATTAACTATGGCTACACCTTC. It translates to CASSLGSPINYGYTF.

Notes on this clone: The missing conserved phenylalanine or tryptophan at the end of this CDR3 makes a read error likely. J is TRBJ1-2 and V is TRBV30; tentative D call: TRBD1 (5 bases). CDR1 and CDR2 from the germline V gene are GTSNPN and SVGIG (reference sequence). The V end lost 0 bases, the J end lost 7 bases, and 12 bases lay between the germline ends. CDR3 length equals 13 residues. CDR3 region: CAWSVDGAGGYTL. The DNA for the CDR3 is TGTGCCTGGAGTGTCGATGGGGCTGGTGGCTACACCTTG.

This clone has just one count. J is TRBJ2-7 and V is TRBV5-8, with D possibly TRBD2 on 5 matching bases. The V gene lost 3 bases and the J gene lost 3 bases, with 19 bases spanning the gap. Germline V gene data show CDR1 as SGHTS and CDR2 as YDEGEE. The CDR3 consists of 16 residues. CDR3 bases: TGTGCCAGCAGCTGGGGTAAGCGGACCCCGAACTACGAGCAGTACTTC. It yields the protein CASSWGKRTPNYEQYF.

Comments on this clone: Since no conserved phenylalanine or tryptophan closes the CDR3, a read error is the likely cause. The chain is built from TRBV30 and TRBJ2-2, with 13 bases that match TRBD2. Germline trimming cut 0 bases from V and 7 bases from J; bases unmatched to any gene: 2. This CDR3 spans 15 amino acids. The V gene's germline CDR1 is GTSNPN and CDR2 SVGIG (reference sequence). The CDR3 DNA follows: TGTGCCTGGAGTGTACTAGCGGGAGGGCACGGGGAGCTGTTTTTG. Residues: CAWSVLAGGHGELFL.

Worth noting for this clone: At one of its ends the junction is not consistent with the germline gene, which may arise from a read error. The chain recombines TRBV7-9 with TRBJ1-1; D ambiguous. The CDR3 length is 9 residues. CDR1 is SEHNR and CDR2 is FQNEAQ in the germline V gene (reference sequence). The CDR3 here is CSSRPEGFF. DNA for the CDR3: TGTTCCAGCAGGCCCGAGGGCTTCTTT.

The rearrangement joins TRBV7-2 to TRBJ2-2, with 13 bases that match TRBD2. The germline gives CDR1 SGHTA, CDR2 FQGNSA. This CDR3 comprises 18 residues. With V trimmed by 5 bases and J by 4 bases, 10 bases remained unmatched. The CDR3 is CASSPAGGLAGITGELFF. DNA of the CDR3: TGTGCCAGCAGCCCTGCGGGGGGACTAGCGGGAATCACCGGGGAGCTGTTTTTT.

V usage is TRBV5-4 and J usage is TRBJ2-7, with 8 positions matching TRBD1. This CDR3 region has 15 residues. CDR1 SGHNT and CDR2 YYREEE come from the germline V gene (reference sequence). Germline trimming cut 4 bases from V and 3 bases from J; bases unmatched to any gene: 9. The CDR3 DNA follows: TGTGCCAGCAGCGAGGGGACAGGACAGTTCTACGAGCAGTACTTC. It encodes CASSEGTGQFYEQYF.

About this clone: Different DNA sequences within this sample yield the same CDR3. J is TRBJ1-4 and V is TRBV5-1; TRBD1 aligns across 8 bases. From germline, CDR1 is SGHRS and CDR2 YFSETQ. The CDR3 runs 14 residues. J lost 5 bases, V lost 0 bases, and 0 bases had no gene match. The CDR3 here is CASSLGQGNEKLFF. The CDR3 DNA reads TGCGCCAGCAGCTTGGGACAGGGGAATGAAAAACTGTTTTTT. Full variable domain (remainder filled in from reference TRBV5-1 and TRBJ1-4): KAGVTQTPRYLIKTRGQQVTLSCSPISGHRSVSWYQQTPGQGLQFLFEYFSETQRNKGNFPGRFSGRQFSNSRSEMNVSTLELGDSALYLCASSLGQGNEKLFFGSGTQLSVL.

This chain connects TRBV11-3 to TRBJ2-3, with TRBD2 identical over 7 bases. The CDR3 has 16 residues. J gave up 4 bases and V 5 bases, and 12 bases lay outside the gene matches. Germline V gene lookup returns CDR1 SGHNT and CDR2 YENEEA. For the CDR3, the DNA is TGTGCCAGCAGCCCCGGACTAGAGGGGCGTGCAGATACGCAGTATTTT. Protein: CASSPGLEGRADTQYF.

The chain links TRBV7-9 to TRBJ1-5; D is undetermined. The CDR3 length is 14 residues. The V end lost 3 bases, the J end lost 5 bases, and 11 bases lay between the germline ends. Germline V gene sequence: CDR1 SEHNR, CDR2 FQNEAQ (reference sequence). CDR3 amino acids: CASSFSENYQPQHF. CDR3 DNA: TGTGCCAGCAGCTTCTCGGAGAACTATCAGCCCCAGCATTTT.